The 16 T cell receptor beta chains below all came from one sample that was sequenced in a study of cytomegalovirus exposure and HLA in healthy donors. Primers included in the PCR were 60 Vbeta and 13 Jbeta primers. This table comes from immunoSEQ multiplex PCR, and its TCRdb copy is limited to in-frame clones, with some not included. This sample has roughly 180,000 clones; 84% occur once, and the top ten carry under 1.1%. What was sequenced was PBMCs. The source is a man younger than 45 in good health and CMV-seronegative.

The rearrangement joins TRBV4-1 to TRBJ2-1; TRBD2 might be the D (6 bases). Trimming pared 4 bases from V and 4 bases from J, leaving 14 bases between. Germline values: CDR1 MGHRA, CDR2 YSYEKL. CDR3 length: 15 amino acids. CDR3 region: CASSRGLYPYNEQFF. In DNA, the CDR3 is TGCGCCAGCAGCCGCGGACTATATCCGTACAATGAGCAGTTCTTC.

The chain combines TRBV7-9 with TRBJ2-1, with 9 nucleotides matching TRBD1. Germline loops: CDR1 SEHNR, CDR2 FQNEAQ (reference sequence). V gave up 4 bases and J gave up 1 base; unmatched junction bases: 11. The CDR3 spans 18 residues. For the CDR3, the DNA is TGTGCCAGCAGCTCTACCTTGGGGACAGGGTTTTCCTACAATGAGCAGTTCTTC. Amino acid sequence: CASSSTLGTGFSYNEQFF. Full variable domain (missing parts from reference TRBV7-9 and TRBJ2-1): DTGVSQNPRHKITKRGQNVTFRCDPISEHNRLYWYRQTLGQGPEFLTYFQNEAQLEKSRLLSDRFSAERPKGSFSTLEIQRTEQGDSAMYLCASSSTLGTGFSYNEQFFGPGTRLTVL.

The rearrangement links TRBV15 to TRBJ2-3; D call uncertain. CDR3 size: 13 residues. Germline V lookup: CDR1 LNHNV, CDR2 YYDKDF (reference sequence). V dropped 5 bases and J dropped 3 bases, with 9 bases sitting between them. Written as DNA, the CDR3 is TGTGCCACCAGCTTTCCCCCTACAGATACGCAGTATTTT. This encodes CATSFPPTDTQYF. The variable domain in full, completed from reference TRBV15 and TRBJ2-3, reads DAMVIQNPRYQVTQFGKPVTLSCSQTLNHNVMYWYQQKSSQAPKLLFHYYDKDFNNEADTPDNFQSRRPNTSFCFLDIRSPGLGDTAMYLCATSFPPTDTQYFGPGTRLTVL.

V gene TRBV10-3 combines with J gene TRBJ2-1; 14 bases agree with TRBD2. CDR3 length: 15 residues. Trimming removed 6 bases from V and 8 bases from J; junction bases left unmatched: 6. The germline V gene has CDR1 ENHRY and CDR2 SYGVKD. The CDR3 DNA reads TGTGCCATCAGCTTGACTAGCGGGGGGGCTGATGAGCAGTTCTTC. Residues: CAISLTSGGADEQFF.

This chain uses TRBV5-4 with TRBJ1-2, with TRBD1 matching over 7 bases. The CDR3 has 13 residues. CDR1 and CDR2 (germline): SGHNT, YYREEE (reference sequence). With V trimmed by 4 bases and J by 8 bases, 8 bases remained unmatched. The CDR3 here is CASSRDSVMGYTF. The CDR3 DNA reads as TGTGCCAGCAGCCGGGACAGTGTTATGGGCTACACCTTC. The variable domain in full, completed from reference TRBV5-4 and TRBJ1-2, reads ETGVTQSPTHLIKTRGQQVTLRCSSQSGHNTVSWYQQALGQGPQFIFQYYREEENGRGNFPPRFSGLQFPNYSSELNVNALELDDSALYLCASSRDSVMGYTFGSGTRLTVV.

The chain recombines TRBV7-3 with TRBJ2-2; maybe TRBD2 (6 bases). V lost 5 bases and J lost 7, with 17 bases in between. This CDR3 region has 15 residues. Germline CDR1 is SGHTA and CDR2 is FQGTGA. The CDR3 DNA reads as TGTGCCAGCAGCCCTTCACCCGGGAGAATCGGGGAGCTGTTTTTT. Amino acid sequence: CASSPSPGRIGELFF.

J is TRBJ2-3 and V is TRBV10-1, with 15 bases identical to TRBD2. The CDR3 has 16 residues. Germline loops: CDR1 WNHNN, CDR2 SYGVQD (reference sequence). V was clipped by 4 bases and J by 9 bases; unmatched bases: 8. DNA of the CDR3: TGCGCCAGCAGTGGCTCCGGGACTAGCGGGGGGAGCACGCAGTATTTT. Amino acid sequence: CASSGSGTSGGSTQYF.

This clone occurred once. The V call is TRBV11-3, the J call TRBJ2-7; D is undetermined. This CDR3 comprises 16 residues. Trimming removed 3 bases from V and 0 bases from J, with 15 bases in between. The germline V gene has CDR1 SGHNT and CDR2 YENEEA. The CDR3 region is CASSFSHPASSYEQYF. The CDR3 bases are TGTGCCAGCAGCTTCTCCCATCCGGCTAGCTCCTACGAGCAGTACTTC.

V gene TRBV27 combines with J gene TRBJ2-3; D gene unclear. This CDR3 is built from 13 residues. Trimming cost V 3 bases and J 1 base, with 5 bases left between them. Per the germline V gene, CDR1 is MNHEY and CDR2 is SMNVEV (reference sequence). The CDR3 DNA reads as TGTGCCAGCAGTTTCCTAGGCACAGATACGCAGTATTTT. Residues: CASSFLGTDTQYF.

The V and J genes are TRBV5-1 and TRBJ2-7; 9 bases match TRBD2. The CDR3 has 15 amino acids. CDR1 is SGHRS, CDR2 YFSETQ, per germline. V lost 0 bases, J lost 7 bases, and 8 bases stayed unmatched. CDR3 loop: CASSLDPSGMREQYF. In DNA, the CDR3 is TGCGCCAGCAGCTTGGATCCTAGCGGGATGAGGGAGCAGTACTTC.

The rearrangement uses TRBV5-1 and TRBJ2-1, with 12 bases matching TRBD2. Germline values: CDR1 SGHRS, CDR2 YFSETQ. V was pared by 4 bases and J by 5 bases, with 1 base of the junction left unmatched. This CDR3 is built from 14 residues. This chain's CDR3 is CASSLAGGHNEQFF. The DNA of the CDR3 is TGCGCCAGCAGCCTAGCGGGAGGGCACAATGAGCAGTTCTTC.

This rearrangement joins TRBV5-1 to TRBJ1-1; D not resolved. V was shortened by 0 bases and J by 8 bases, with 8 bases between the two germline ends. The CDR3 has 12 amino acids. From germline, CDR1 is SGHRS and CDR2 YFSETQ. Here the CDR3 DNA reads TGCGCCAGCAGCTTGGGAGGAGAGGAAGCTTTCTTT. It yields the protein CASSLGGEEAFF.

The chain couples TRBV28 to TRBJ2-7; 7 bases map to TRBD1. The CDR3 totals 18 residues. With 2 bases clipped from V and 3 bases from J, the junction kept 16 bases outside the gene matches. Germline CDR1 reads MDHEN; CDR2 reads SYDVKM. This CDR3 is CASSLKRDSLRRSYEQYF. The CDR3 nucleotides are TGTGCCAGCAGTTTAAAACGGGACAGTTTACGCCGAAGCTACGAGCAGTACTTC.

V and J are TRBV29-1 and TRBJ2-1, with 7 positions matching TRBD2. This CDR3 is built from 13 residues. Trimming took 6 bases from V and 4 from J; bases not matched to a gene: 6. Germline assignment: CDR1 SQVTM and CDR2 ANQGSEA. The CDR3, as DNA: TGCAGCGTACGGGGACTAATGTACAATGAGCAGTTCTTC. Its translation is CSVRGLMYNEQFF.

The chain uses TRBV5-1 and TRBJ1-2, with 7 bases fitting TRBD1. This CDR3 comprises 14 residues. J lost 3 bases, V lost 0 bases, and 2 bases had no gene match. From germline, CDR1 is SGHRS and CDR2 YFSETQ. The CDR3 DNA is TGCGCCAGCAGCTTGGTTGGACAGGACTATGGCTACACCTTC. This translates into CASSLVGQDYGYTF.

CDR3 nucleotides: TGTGCCAGCAGCTTATGGGGGGAGTCCGCGGACACTGAAGCTTTCTTT. Protein sequence: CASSLWGESADTEAFF. The chain combines TRBV13 with TRBJ1-1; the D gene is possibly TRBD1 (5 bases). Germline V lookup: CDR1 PRHDT, CDR2 FYEKMQ (reference sequence). The V gene lost 2 bases and the J gene lost 3 bases, with 16 bases spanning the gap. The length of the CDR3 is 16 residues.